This passage covers 30 T cell receptor beta chains from one sample sequenced in a study of blood T cell repertoires in COVID-19. TCRdb's copy holds only in-frame clones and misses some; the assay was immunoSEQ multiplex PCR. The sample contains 250,000 to 300,000 clones, around 84% of which appear only once. The sequenced sample consisted of PBMCs or T cells enriched from blood (not recorded which). These TCRs come from a man between 25 and 39 years old with acute COVID-19.

The chain joins TRBV28 to TRBJ1-4; a weak D match, TRBD1 (5 bases). Germline assignment: CDR1 MDHEN and CDR2 SYDVKM. V was shortened by 8 bases and J by 8 bases, with 12 bases between the two germline ends. The CDR3 consists of 12 residues. The chain's CDR3 is CASSRVGEKLFF. DNA of the CDR3: TGTGCCAGCTCCAGGGTTGGCGAAAAACTGTTTTTT. The full variable domain, in which reference TRBV28 and TRBJ1-4 provide the parts outside the CDR3, is DVKVTQSSRYLVKRTGEKVFLECVQDMDHENMFWYRQDPGLGLRLIYFSYDVKMKEKGDIPEGYSVSREKKERFSLILESASTNQTSMYLCASSRVGEKLFFGSGTQLSVL.

There are a few counts of this clone. The DNA of the CDR3 is TGTGCCAGCTCACTTACACAGGAGGATACGCAGTATTTT. It is translated as CASSLTQEDTQYF. The chain recombines TRBV18 with TRBJ2-3, with TRBD1 as a possible D gene (5 bases). The V gene's germline CDR1 is KGHSH and CDR2 LQKENI. The CDR3 has 13 amino acids. V shed 4 bases and J shed 6 bases, with 11 bases lying between them.

V is TRBV19 and J is TRBJ2-7; 7 bases align to TRBD1. V gave up 5 bases and J gave up 4 bases; unmatched junction bases: 17. Germline CDR1 is LNHDA and CDR2 is SQIVND (reference sequence). The CDR3 totals 17 residues. The CDR3 sequence is CASSLPRQGKGIYEQYV. In DNA form, the CDR3 reads TGTGCCAGTAGTCTTCCGAGACAGGGAAAGGGGATATACGAGCAGTACGTC.

V usage is TRBV6-1 and J usage is TRBJ2-2; 7 bases align to TRBD1. V gave up 1 base and J gave up 4 bases; unmatched junction bases: 3. CDR3 length: 15 residues. The germline V gene encodes CDR1 MNHNS and CDR2 SASEGT. CDR3 region: CASSEDPGGTGELFF. The CDR3 DNA follows: TGTGCCAGCAGTGAAGATCCAGGGGGCACCGGGGAGCTGTTTTTT.

This chain joins TRBV7-9 and TRBJ2-2; weak D call: TRBD1 (5 bases). Germline V lookup: CDR1 SEHNR, CDR2 FQNEAQ (reference sequence). The CDR3 is 18 amino acids. V was clipped by 2 bases and J by 3 bases, with 19 bases between them. Written as DNA, the CDR3 is TGTGCCAGCAGCTTATTATCCCCCCTCAGGGCCCACACCGGGGAGCTGTTTTTT. Protein: CASSLLSPLRAHTGELFF. The full variable domain, rest sourced from reference TRBV7-9 and TRBJ2-2, is DTGVSQNPRHKITKRGQNVTFRCDPISEHNRLYWYRQTLGQGPEFLTYFQNEAQLEKSRLLSDRFSAERPKGSFSTLEIQRTEQGDSAMYLCASSLLSPLRAHTGELFFGEGSRLTVL.

V usage is TRBV6-2 or TRBV6-3 and J usage is TRBJ2-2, with 14 bases lining up with TRBD2. With 6 bases clipped from V and 6 bases from J, the junction kept 12 bases outside the gene matches. Germline CDR1 and CDR2: MNHEY and SVGEGT. This CDR3 contains 18 residues. CDR3 sequence (DNA): TGTGCCAGCAGCACGAATTTACGGACTAGCGGGAGGTCCGGGGAGCTGTTTTTT. Its translation: CASSTNLRTSGRSGELFF.

The chain recombines TRBV5-1 with TRBJ1-2; D is unclear. The germline V gene encodes CDR1 SGHRS and CDR2 YFSETQ. The ends were cut back, 0 bases at V and 4 bases at J, with 13 bases in the middle. The CDR3 spans 15 residues. The CDR3 sequence is CASSLEEPPIYGYTF. CDR3 in DNA: TGCGCCAGCAGCTTGGAGGAGCCGCCTATCTATGGCTACACCTTC. Complete variable domain (other parts from reference TRBV5-1 and TRBJ1-2): KAGVTQTPRYLIKTRGQQVTLSCSPISGHRSVSWYQQTPGQGLQFLFEYFSETQRNKGNFPGRFSGRQFSNSRSEMNVSTLELGDSALYLCASSLEEPPIYGYTFGSGTRLTVV.

The chain is built from TRBV2 and TRBJ1-1; TRBD1 might be the D (5 bases). Germline loops: CDR1 SNHLY, CDR2 FYNNEI. The V end was cut by 5 bases, the J end by 3 bases, with 13 bases between. The CDR3 spans 14 residues. The CDR3 nucleotides are TGTGCCAGCAGTCCGGACACTCTTTACACTGAAGCTTTCTTT. Encoded protein: CASSPDTLYTEAFF.

This clone occurred once. This CDR3 is CASSLDRARTEAFF. Written as DNA, the CDR3 is TGTGCCAGCAGTTTGGACAGGGCACGGACTGAAGCTTTCTTT. The chain joins TRBV6-5 to TRBJ1-1; 8 bases line up with TRBD1. CDR1 MNHEY and CDR2 SVGAGI come from the germline V gene. The CDR3 has 14 residues. After removal of 4 bases from V and 5 bases from J, the junction contained 6 bases not matched to a gene.

The V call is TRBV15, the J call TRBJ1-2; 9 positions agree with TRBD1. This CDR3 comprises 16 residues. Germline CDR1 reads LNHNV; CDR2 reads YYDKDF (reference sequence). Trimming removed 7 bases from V and 0 bases from J; junction bases left unmatched: 9. The CDR3 loop reads CATTDRGRHSNYGYTF. The CDR3 DNA sequence: TGTGCCACCACGGACAGGGGCCGACATTCTAACTATGGCTACACCTTC. The variable domain in full, with the rest retrieved from reference TRBV15 and TRBJ1-2, is DAMVIQNPRYQVTQFGKPVTLSCSQTLNHNVMYWYQQKSSQAPKLLFHYYDKDFNNEADTPDNFQSRRPNTSFCFLDIRSPGLGDTAMYLCATTDRGRHSNYGYTFGSGTRLTVV.

The chain employs TRBV19 and TRBJ1-5; D may be TRBD1 (5 bases). The germline V gene has CDR1 LNHDA and CDR2 SQIVND (reference sequence). This CDR3 contains 13 residues. The V gene lost 5 bases and the J gene lost 3 bases, with 8 bases spanning the gap. This CDR3 is CASSLGHNQPQHF. CDR3 in DNA: TGTGCCAGTAGTTTGGGGCACAATCAGCCCCAGCATTTT.

This clone was detected only once. The chain joins TRBV10-2 to TRBJ1-4; possible D gene TRBD1, 6 bases. This CDR3 is 14 amino acids long. Trimming pared 6 bases from V and 5 bases from J, leaving 13 bases between. Germline V gives CDR1 WSHSY, CDR2 SAAADI. Written as DNA, the CDR3 is TGCGCCAGCAGGACGACAGGATCCAATGAAAAACTGTTTTTT. Amino acids: CASRTTGSNEKLFF.

This clone is a singleton in its sample. The chain uses TRBV6-5 and TRBJ2-3; 7 bases are a match to TRBD2. The CDR3 consists of 15 residues. V shed 4 bases, J shed 0 bases, and the junction held 4 bases outside the gene matches. Germline V gene lookup returns CDR1 MNHEY and CDR2 SVGAGI. The CDR3 reads CASSSSGLSTDTQYF. The CDR3 DNA reads as TGTGCCAGCAGTTCTAGCGGTCTAAGCACAGATACGCAGTATTTT.

This clone has just a few counts. The V and J genes are TRBV6-4 and TRBJ2-5, with TRBD1 matching 7 bases. The CDR3 consists of 14 residues. With 6 bases clipped from V and 0 bases from J, the junction kept 4 bases outside the gene matches. CDR1 is MRHNA, CDR2 SNTAGT, per germline. CDR3 loop: CASSATGDQETQYF. The DNA for the CDR3 is TGTGCCAGCAGCGCAACAGGGGACCAAGAGACCCAGTACTTC.

The J gene is TRBJ1-2, the V gene TRBV29-1; 7 bases match TRBD1. CDR1 is SQVTM, CDR2 ANQGSEA, per germline. The CDR3 is 14 residues long. The V and J ends lost 6 bases and 4 bases, in that order; junction bases with no gene match: 11. The CDR3 sequence: CSVYSTGRVYGYTF. The CDR3 nucleotides read TGCAGCGTCTACTCGACAGGGCGGGTCTATGGCTACACCTTC.

The chain joins TRBV12-3 or TRBV12-4 to TRBJ2-3; D is uncertain. The CDR3 sequence is 11 residues long. Trimming took off 4 bases at V and 5 bases at J, with 4 bases between the two ends. In DNA, the CDR3 is TGTGCCAGCAGTTCGGGAGATACGCAGTATTTT. It translates to CASSSGDTQYF.

This sequence joins TRBV7-3 and TRBJ2-5; possible D gene TRBD1, 6 bases. The CDR3 totals 14 residues. The V and J ends lost 5 bases and 5 bases respectively, with 15 bases between them. From germline, CDR1 is SGHTA and CDR2 FQGTGA. The CDR3 sequence is CASSRGGRGETQYF. The CDR3 region has the DNA TGTGCCAGCAGCCGAGGGGGTCGCGGGGAGACCCAGTACTTC.

This chain joins TRBV9 and TRBJ2-1; 7 bases agree with TRBD2. The CDR3 loop spans 15 amino acids. Germline loops: CDR1 SGDLS, CDR2 YYNGEE. Trimming took 2 bases from V and 5 from J; bases not matched to a gene: 7. CDR3 residues: CASSVGGGVHNEQFF. Here the CDR3 DNA reads TGTGCCAGCAGCGTCGGGGGAGGGGTCCACAATGAGCAGTTCTTC.

For the CDR3, the DNA is TGTGCCACCAGCAGAAGGACAGGGCGATTGAGAGGGGAGCTGTTTTTT. Protein: CATSRRTGRLRGELFF. This chain joins TRBV15 and TRBJ2-2; TRBD1 aligns across 8 bases. J lost 8 bases, V lost 2 bases, and 10 bases had no gene match. Per the germline V gene, CDR1 is LNHNV and CDR2 is YYDKDF (reference sequence). CDR3 length: 16 residues.

The chain carries TRBV7-9 and TRBJ2-2; 8 nucleotides line up with TRBD1. The V segment lost 4 bases and the J segment 6 bases; nucleotides outside the gene matches: 7. In germline, CDR1 is SEHNR, CDR2 FQNEAQ (reference sequence). The CDR3 spans 15 residues. CDR3 DNA sequence: TGTGCCAGCAGCTCCCGGACAGGGAGCGCCGGGGAGCTGTTTTTT. Translating it yields CASSSRTGSAGELFF.

The genes are TRBV27 and TRBJ1-5, with a possible D match to TRBD1 (5 bases). V gave up 5 bases and J gave up 0 bases, with 17 bases separating them. The germline gives CDR1 MNHEY, CDR2 SMNVEV (reference sequence). The CDR3 sequence is 17 residues long. CDR3 amino acids: CASSPDYLGGSNQPQHF. CDR3 in DNA: TGTGCCAGCAGTCCTGATTATCTGGGGGGTAGCAATCAGCCCCAGCATTTT.

Remarks on this clone: The junction does not match germline at one end; this may be a read error. This rearrangement joins TRBV5-1 to TRBJ2-3; 7 bases fit TRBD2. This CDR3 spans 17 amino acids. The germline gives CDR1 SGHRS, CDR2 YFSETQ. The CDR3 spells CASKFDRGSGFTDTQYF. DNA for the CDR3: TGTGCCAGCAAGTTTGACAGAGGTAGCGGGTTCACAGATACGCAGTATTTT.

This chain uses TRBV6-2 or TRBV6-3 with TRBJ2-7; TRBD2 might be the D (5 bases). The CDR3 is 13 amino acids. The ends were cut back, 6 bases at V and 3 bases at J, with 12 bases in the middle. Germline CDR1 is MNHEY and CDR2 is SVGEGT. In nucleotides, the CDR3 is TGTGCCAGCAGCCCGGACGGGAACTACGAGCAGTACGTC. Residues: CASSPDGNYEQYV.

The chain combines TRBV2 with TRBJ1-2, with a tentative D call TRBD1 (5 bases). The CDR3 sequence is 15 residues long. V lost 7 bases and J 3 bases, leaving 18 bases between the germline ends. The germline CDR1 and CDR2 sequences are SNHLY and FYNNEI. The CDR3 sequence: CASKKMQGRDYGYTF. CDR3 DNA: TGTGCCAGCAAGAAGATGCAGGGTCGGGACTATGGCTACACCTTC.

The chain uses TRBV28 and TRBJ1-4; 7 positions agree with TRBD1. In germline, CDR1 is MDHEN, CDR2 SYDVKM. The CDR3 covers 16 residues. V shed 4 bases, J shed 1 base, and the junction held 6 bases outside the gene matches. CDR3 residues: CASSYGDSITNEKLFF. The CDR3 DNA sequence: TGTGCCAGCAGTTACGGGGACAGTATAACTAATGAAAAACTGTTTTTT.

The genes are TRBV4-2 and TRBJ2-2; 13 bases map to TRBD2. The CDR3 covers 16 residues. Germline assignment: CDR1 LGHNA and CDR2 YNFKEQ. The ends lost 2 bases at V and 6 bases at J; junction bases unmatched: 3. The CDR3 loop is CASSQPGLAGAGELFF. The DNA of the CDR3 is TGTGCCAGCAGCCAACCCGGACTAGCGGGGGCCGGGGAGCTGTTTTTT.

This chain joins TRBV18 and TRBJ2-7; D uncertain. This CDR3 region has 13 residues. V lost 1 base and J 6 bases, leaving 10 bases between the germline ends. CDR1 is KGHSH and CDR2 is LQKENI in the germline V gene. CDR3 in amino acids: CASSPRADGEQYV. CDR3 sequence (DNA): TGTGCCAGCTCACCACGGGCAGATGGCGAGCAGTACGTC.

The chain has TRBV20-1 and TRBJ1-4; D gene ambiguous. This CDR3 comprises 13 residues. V lost 3 bases to trimming and J lost 8 bases, with 13 bases between them. Germline V CDR1 and CDR2: DFQATT, SNEGSKA (reference sequence). CDR3 in amino acids: CSASGNPEEKLFF. CDR3 bases: TGCAGTGCTAGTGGGAATCCGGAGGAAAAACTGTTTTTT.

The CDR3 sequence: CATSTRQANEKLFF. For the CDR3, the DNA is TGTGCCACCAGCACGCGACAGGCTAATGAAAAACTGTTTTTT. V is TRBV15 and J is TRBJ1-4; D may be TRBD1 (6 bases). This CDR3 contains 14 residues. Trimming took 4 bases from V and 3 from J, leaving 9 bases between them. CDR1 and CDR2 from the germline V gene are LNHNV and YYDKDF (reference sequence).

The chain joins TRBV5-6 to TRBJ1-2; D uncertain. The germline gives CDR1 SGHDT, CDR2 YYEEEE. The V gene lost 1 base and the J gene lost 4 bases, with 11 bases spanning the gap. This CDR3 region has 14 residues. The CDR3 protein is CASSLLWQVYGYTF. The CDR3 DNA reads as TGTGCCAGCAGCTTGTTATGGCAGGTCTATGGCTACACCTTC.